What follows are 29 T cell receptor beta chains derived from one specimen sequenced in a study of blood T cell repertoires in COVID-19. TCRdb keeps only in-frame clones here, not all; method: immunoSEQ multiplex PCR. The profile shows fewer than 250,000 clones, over 80% of them singletons. Sequenced input: peripheral blood. These receptors were obtained from a woman in her seventies with active or convalescent COVID-19.

The rearrangement uses TRBV13 and TRBJ2-5; possible D gene TRBD1, 5 bases. Looked up from germline, CDR1 is PRHDT and CDR2 is FYEKMQ (reference sequence). Trimming removed 3 bases at V and 2 bases at J, with 7 bases between. The CDR3 runs 13 residues. The CDR3 DNA reads as TGTGCCAGCAGCTTGGGGCAACAAGAGACCCAGTACTTC. It encodes CASSLGQQETQYF.

CDR3 in DNA: TGTGCCAGCAGTTACACAAGGACATACTATGGCTACACCTTC. Its protein is CASSYTRTYYGYTF. The J gene is TRBJ1-2, the V gene TRBV6-2 or TRBV6-3; weak D call: TRBD1 (5 bases). V lost 2 bases and J 3 bases, leaving 10 bases between the germline ends. The CDR3 runs to 14 residues. Germline V gene sequence: CDR1 MNHEY, CDR2 SVGEGT.

This chain joins TRBV12-5 and TRBJ2-5; 12 bases are a match to TRBD1. This CDR3 has 16 amino acids. Germline V gene data show CDR1 as LGHNT and CDR2 as FRNRAP. V gave up 4 bases and J gave up 3 bases; unmatched junction bases: 6. The CDR3 spells CASGSGTGGVEETQYF. In nucleotides, the CDR3 is TGTGCTAGTGGTTCCGGGACAGGGGGCGTTGAAGAGACCCAGTACTTC.

This sequence joins TRBV7-8 and TRBJ2-7; the match to TRBD1 covers 8 bases. The germline V gene encodes CDR1 SGHVS and CDR2 FQNEAQ. V trimming: 0 bases; J trimming: 7 bases; junction bases outside the gene matches: 8. This CDR3 is 15 amino acids long. CDR3 loop: CASSLARDRFGEQYF. In DNA form, the CDR3 reads TGTGCCAGCAGCTTAGCGCGGGACAGGTTTGGAGAGCAGTACTTC.

The chain carries TRBV24-1 and TRBJ1-5; D remains unclear. From germline, CDR1 is KGHDR and CDR2 SFDVKD. The V gene lost 1 base and the J gene lost 5 bases, with 8 bases spanning the gap. The CDR3 is made up of 14 amino acids. The CDR3 loop is CATSDFGRDQPQHF. The CDR3 nucleotides read TGTGCCACCAGTGATTTTGGGAGGGATCAGCCCCAGCATTTT.

The rearrangement uses TRBV6-1 and TRBJ1-3; D not certain. CDR3 size: 15 residues. Between the trimmed V and J ends, which lost 1 base and 2 bases, there was a span of 9 bases. The germline V gene has CDR1 MNHNS and CDR2 SASEGT. The chain's CDR3 is CASSEGSAAGNTIYF. The CDR3 DNA is TGTGCCAGCAGTGAAGGTAGTGCGGCTGGAAACACCATATATTTT.

V is TRBV5-1 and J is TRBJ2-3; possible D gene TRBD2, 5 bases. The CDR3 spans 15 residues. CDR1 is SGHRS, CDR2 YFSETQ, per germline. V lost 1 base, J lost 4 bases, and 13 bases lay in between. CDR3 region: CASSLTGNRADTQYF. DNA for the CDR3: TGCGCCAGCAGCTTGACCGGGAATCGGGCAGATACGCAGTATTTT.

The chain joins TRBV29-1 to TRBJ2-7, with 7 bases aligning to TRBD2. CDR3 length equals 14 residues. V shed 6 bases and J 3 bases; nucleotides not matched to a gene: 11. Looked up from germline, CDR1 is SQVTM and CDR2 is ANQGSEA. For the CDR3, the DNA is TGCAGCGTGGTACCCGGGACTAAAAGCTACGAGCAGTACTTC. It translates to CSVVPGTKSYEQYF.

The chain recombines TRBV6-5 with TRBJ1-5; 8 nucleotides agree with TRBD1. CDR1 MNHEY and CDR2 SVGAGI come from the germline V gene. This CDR3 has 15 amino acids. The V gene end was trimmed by 6 bases and the J gene end by 4 bases; junction bases not matched to a gene: 8. Written as DNA, the CDR3 is TGTGCCAGCAGAGACCAGGGGGCCCAGAATCAGCCCCAGCATTTT. Protein sequence: CASRDQGAQNQPQHF.

The chain has TRBV5-4 and TRBJ1-2; perhaps TRBD1 as D (6 bases). V was pared by 1 base and J by 2 bases, with 9 bases between. The CDR3 loop spans 14 amino acids. Germline V gene lookup returns CDR1 SGHNT and CDR2 YYREEE (reference sequence). The CDR3 region has the DNA TGTGCCAGCAGCTTGCCCACAGGGAACTATGGCTACACCTTC. It is translated as CASSLPTGNYGYTF.

The chain recombines TRBV7-2 with TRBJ2-5; TRBD2 agrees at 7 bases. V lost 1 base and J lost 1; bases outside the gene matches: 6. Germline V gene lookup returns CDR1 SGHTA and CDR2 FQGNSA. This CDR3 contains 16 residues. The DNA for the CDR3 is TGTGCCAGCAGCTTAGGAGTAATAGCGGGCCAAGAGACCCAGTACTTC. The encoded protein is CASSLGVIAGQETQYF.

This sequence joins TRBV28 and TRBJ1-4; 9 bases align to TRBD1. V shed 5 bases and J 10 bases; nucleotides not matched to a gene: 5. Germline V CDR1 and CDR2: MDHEN, SYDVKM. The length of the CDR3 is 13 residues. DNA for the CDR3: TGTGCCAGCAGTCCGGGACAGGGAGGAAAACTGTTTTTT. Protein: CASSPGQGGKLFF.

The table lists this clone with a count of one. The rearrangement uses TRBV7-2 and TRBJ1-5; TRBD1 is a possible D gene (5 bases). Germline loops: CDR1 SGHTA, CDR2 FQGNSA. Trimming left V 3 bases short and J 2 bases short, with 14 bases between. The CDR3 extends over 16 amino acids. CDR3 in DNA: TGTGCCAGCAGCTTTACTGGGACTTCTGGCAATCAGCCCCAGCATTTT. It codes for CASSFTGTSGNQPQHF.

The chain carries TRBV7-6 and TRBJ2-7, with D possibly being TRBD1 (6 bases). The germline V gene encodes CDR1 SGHVS and CDR2 FNYEAQ. The CDR3 has 15 residues. V was cut by 5 bases and J by 0 bases, with 14 bases left in between. Here the CDR3 reads CASSLEMGHSYEQYF. Written as DNA, the CDR3 is TGTGCCAGCAGCCTGGAGATGGGACACTCCTACGAGCAGTACTTC.

A note on this clone: The sample contains more than one DNA sequence encoding this CDR3. Here the CDR3 reads CASSLVGGETQYF. The CDR3 DNA sequence: TGTGCCAGCAGCTTAGTGGGGGGAGAGACCCAGTACTTC. This chain joins TRBV7-9 and TRBJ2-5, with D perhaps matching TRBD2 (6 bases). This CDR3 contains 13 residues. Trimming took 1 base from V and 4 from J, leaving 7 bases between them. Germline V lookup: CDR1 SEHNR, CDR2 FQNEAQ (reference sequence).

The chain couples TRBV18 to TRBJ2-5, with D hard to call. The CDR3 covers 12 residues. The germline V gene has CDR1 KGHSH and CDR2 LQKENI. Trimming cost V 5 bases and J 5 bases, with 9 bases left between them. CDR3 sequence reads: CASSFARETQYF. The CDR3 region has the DNA TGTGCCAGCTCATTTGCCCGGGAGACCCAGTACTTC.

V usage is TRBV7-9 and J usage is TRBJ1-5; weak D call: TRBD1 (5 bases). V lost 3 bases to trimming and J lost 5 bases, with 17 bases between them. Germline lookup yields CDR1 SEHNR and CDR2 FQNEAQ (reference sequence). CDR3 length: 16 residues. CDR3 DNA sequence: TGTGCCAGCAGCTTCGACCCTCGGACGGGGGATCAGCCCCAGCATTTT. It specifies CASSFDPRTGDQPQHF.

This clone occurred a few times. The chain combines TRBV30 with TRBJ1-1, with D unclear. This CDR3 contains 14 residues. The V end was cut by 2 bases, the J end by 5 bases, with 15 bases between. Germline assignment: CDR1 GTSNPN and CDR2 SVGIG (reference sequence). The CDR3 coding sequence is TGTGCCTGGAGTTCGACCAGGAGGACGACTGAAGCTTTCTTT. Residues: CAWSSTRRTTEAFF.

The chain couples TRBV6-5 to TRBJ1-1; maybe TRBD1 (5 bases). The ends were cut back, 4 bases at V and 1 base at J, with 7 bases in the middle. The CDR3 totals 13 residues. Germline-derived CDR1 and CDR2 are MNHEY and SVGAGI. CDR3 in DNA: TGTGCCAGCAGTTCCGGGGGGAACACTGAAGCTTTCTTT. Its translation: CASSSGGNTEAFF.

This clone was seen a few times. The CDR3 DNA is TGTGCCAGCAGCAAAGGGGGAGACAGTGAGGGGACTAGAGTCTACGAGCAGTACTTC. It encodes CASSKGGDSEGTRVYEQYF. This chain uses TRBV21-1 with TRBJ2-7; TRBD2 is taken as the D call from the table, unchecked against the DNA. TRBV21-1 is a listed pseudogene. The CDR3 is 19 residues long.

This clone was picked up one time. The chain is built from TRBV10-3 and TRBJ2-5; the D gene is possibly TRBD1 (5 bases). Trimming removed 6 bases at V and 4 bases at J, with 12 bases between. Germline V gene lookup returns CDR1 ENHRY and CDR2 SYGVKD. CDR3 size: 13 residues. CDR3 sequence (DNA): TGTGCCATCAGGCCCCAGGGTGGAGAGACCCAGTACTTC. Protein sequence: CAIRPQGGETQYF.

This clone was observed a few times. The chain is built from TRBV5-1 and TRBJ1-1; 7 bases fit TRBD1. Per the germline V gene, CDR1 is SGHRS and CDR2 is YFSETQ. The CDR3 contains 15 residues. V dropped 0 bases and J dropped 5; count of bases not matched to a gene: 7. The CDR3 DNA follows: TGCGCCAGCAGCTTGGTCTACAGGGGTCGGACTGAAGCTTTCTTT. Translated, it gives CASSLVYRGRTEAFF.

The V call is TRBV12-5, the J call TRBJ1-5; D not certain. CDR1 and CDR2 from the germline V gene are LGHNT and FRNRAP. The CDR3 runs 16 residues. Trimming took off 2 bases at V and 3 bases at J, with 14 bases between the two ends. CDR3 sequence (DNA): TGTGCTAGTGGTTTGTCTCCTGGGAGTTCCAATCAGCCCCAGCATTTT. Translating it yields CASGLSPGSSNQPQHF. The full variable domain, in which reference TRBV12-5 and TRBJ1-5 provide the parts outside the CDR3, is DARVTQTPRHKVTEMGQEVTMRCQPILGHNTVFWYRQTMMQGLELLAYFRNRAPLDDSGMPKDRFSAEMPDATLATLKIQPSEPRDSAVYFCASGLSPGSSNQPQHFGDGTRLSIL.

The chain has TRBV10-3 and TRBJ1-4; TRBD1 is a possible D gene (6 bases). Germline assignment: CDR1 ENHRY and CDR2 SYGVKD. Between the trimmed V and J ends, which lost 0 bases and 2 bases, there was a span of 13 bases. This CDR3 spans 17 amino acids. The CDR3 is CAISESLAGGTNEKLFF. CDR3 sequence (DNA): TGTGCCATCAGTGAGTCGCTGGCGGGGGGCACTAATGAAAAACTGTTTTTT.

This chain connects TRBV7-9 to TRBJ2-7, with D possibly being TRBD2 (6 bases). This CDR3 is built from 13 residues. V lost 3 bases and J 3 bases, leaving 9 bases between the germline ends. Per the germline V gene, CDR1 is SEHNR and CDR2 is FQNEAQ (reference sequence). CDR3 nucleotide sequence: TGTGCCAGCAGCTTTAGCGGAGTCTACGAGCAGTACTTC. It specifies CASSFSGVYEQYF.

The sample holds a few counts of this clone. The CDR3 DNA sequence: TGTGCCAGCAGTTCTCCGGGACAGGGGGATTCACCCCTCCACTTT. It specifies CASSSPGQGDSPLHF. This chain connects TRBV28 to TRBJ1-6, with TRBD1 matching over 11 bases. The CDR3 totals 15 residues. The trim removed 4 bases at V and 8 bases at J, leaving 4 bases unmatched. CDR1 and CDR2 (germline): MDHEN, SYDVKM.

The rearrangement joins TRBV6-5 to TRBJ1-3; tentative D call: TRBD1 (5 bases). There are 15 residues in the CDR3. The V gene lost 7 bases and the J gene lost 4 bases, with 17 bases spanning the gap. Per germline, CDR1 MNHEY and CDR2 SVGAGI. The CDR3 DNA reads TGTGCCAGCACTCATCCGGGGGACTTGGGAAACACCATATATTTT. It codes for CASTHPGDLGNTIYF.

The V and J genes are TRBV2 and TRBJ1-1; weak D call: TRBD1 (6 bases). V lost 4 bases and J 6 bases, leaving 12 bases between the germline ends. From germline, CDR1 is SNHLY and CDR2 FYNNEI. There are 13 residues in the CDR3. CDR3 in DNA: TGTGCCAGCAGTGCCACAGGGAAGGCTGAAGCTTTCTTT. Translation gives CASSATGKAEAFF.

The chain employs TRBV29-1 and TRBJ2-2; D is unresolved. The V end was cut by 7 bases, the J end by 6 bases, with 12 bases between. Per germline, CDR1 SQVTM and CDR2 ANQGSEA. CDR3 length equals 12 residues. The CDR3 DNA reads as TGCAGCGCGGGCGGAGTCCCCGGGGAGCTGTTTTTT. Translated, it gives CSAGGVPGELFF.